This T cell receptor (beta chain) was obtained from a study of T cells in Graves' hyperthyroidism and ophthalmopathy. Looking at the study overall: Peripheral blood sampling occurred at initial diagnosis, before any treatment.

This clonotype was recorded a few times. Antigen specificity is unknown. Graves' hyperthyroidism is called stable when ophthalmopathy does not progress within 18 months. Amplification targeted TCR beta CDR3 regions from RNA transcripts. TCR CDR3 underwent first-round RT-PCR with the HTBI primer set. TCRdb reanalysed the multiplex PCR reads using MiXCR and keeps one entry per CDR3 protein. The sample contains under 800,000 distinct CDR3 sequences, 13% to 15% of which appear only once. V lost 2 bases and J lost 7, with 10 bases in between. The CDR3 is 13 residues long. Study-level points and caveats: Blood also contained most expanded thyroid clonotypes above 0.001.

The source material was blood. The J gene is TRBJ2-3, the V gene TRBV12-3 or TRBV12-4, with a possible D match to TRBD2 (5 bases). The sequence was obtained from a woman aged 18 to 35 with Graves' hyperthyroidism. The chain's CDR3 is CASSLRRVNTQYF. CDR3 DNA: TGTGCCAGCAGTTTAAGGCGGGTTAATACGCAGTATTTT.